Described below is a single TCR beta chain sequence and its context. This specimen comes from a study of blood T cell repertoires in COVID-19. The assay was immunoSEQ multiplex PCR, and TCRdb's table has in-frame clones only and misses some. The sample contains a few hundred thousand clones, roughly 80% of which appear only once. V dropped 5 bases and J dropped 14 bases, with 21 bases sitting between them. This CDR3 region has 13 residues. Germline values: CDR1 SGHTA, CDR2 FQGTGA. The sequence was obtained from a young man with active or convalescent COVID-19. The sample comprised peripheral blood. This sequence joins TRBV7-3 and TRBJ1-2, with D perhaps TRBD1 (5 bases). CDR3 residues: CASSADRDSSVTF. CDR3 nucleotides: TGTGCCAGCAGCGCAGACCGGGACTCCTCAGTGACCTTC.